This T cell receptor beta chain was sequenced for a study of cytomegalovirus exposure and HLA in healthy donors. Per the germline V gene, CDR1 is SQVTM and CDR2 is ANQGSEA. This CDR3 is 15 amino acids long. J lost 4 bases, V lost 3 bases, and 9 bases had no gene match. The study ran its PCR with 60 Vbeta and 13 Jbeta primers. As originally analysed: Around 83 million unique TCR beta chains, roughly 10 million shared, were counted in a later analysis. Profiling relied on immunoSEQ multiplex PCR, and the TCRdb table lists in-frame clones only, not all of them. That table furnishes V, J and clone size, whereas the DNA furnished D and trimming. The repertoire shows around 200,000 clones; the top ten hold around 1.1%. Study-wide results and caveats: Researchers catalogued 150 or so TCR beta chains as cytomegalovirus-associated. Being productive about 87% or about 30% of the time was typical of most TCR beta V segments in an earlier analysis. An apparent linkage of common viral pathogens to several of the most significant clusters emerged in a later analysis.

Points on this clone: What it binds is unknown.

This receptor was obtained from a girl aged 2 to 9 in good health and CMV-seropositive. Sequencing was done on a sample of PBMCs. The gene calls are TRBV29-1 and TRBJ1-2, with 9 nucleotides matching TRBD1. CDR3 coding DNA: TGCAGCGTTGACCCGGGACAGGGAGTCGCCTATGGCTACACCTTC. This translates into CSVDPGQGVAYGYTF.